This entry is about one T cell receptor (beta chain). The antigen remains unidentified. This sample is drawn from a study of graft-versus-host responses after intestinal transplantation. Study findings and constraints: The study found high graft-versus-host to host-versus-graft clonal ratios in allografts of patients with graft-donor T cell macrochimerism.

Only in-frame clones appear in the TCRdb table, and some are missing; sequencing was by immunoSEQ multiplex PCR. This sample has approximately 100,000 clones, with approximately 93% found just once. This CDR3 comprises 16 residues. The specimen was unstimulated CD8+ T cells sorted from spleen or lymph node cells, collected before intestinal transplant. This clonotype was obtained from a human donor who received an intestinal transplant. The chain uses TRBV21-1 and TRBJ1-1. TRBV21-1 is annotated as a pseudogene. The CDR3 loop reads CASSPPDRAGGSWAFF. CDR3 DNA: TGTGCCAGCAGCCCCCCGGACAGGGCGGGGGGGTCGTGGGCTTTCTTT.